This T cell receptor beta chain is from a study of T cell responses to AZD1222 COVID-19 vaccine listed by TCRdb under 2021. Background for the entire study: AZD1222 recipients with second doses at about 4 weeks or about 12 weeks were pooled, because spike-specific TCR depth and breadth did not differ between schedules. A total of 233 trial participants underwent TCR sequencing, of whom about 210 had received two doses of AZD1222 and around 25 had received two doses of the MenACWY control vaccine. Enrollment into the trials was organized by age into subgroups of 18-55, 56-69 and 70-plus years, and those subgroups contained approximately 150, 30 and 60 TCR-sequenced participants, respectively.

As for this clone: What this receptor recognizes is not known. No per-base quality is available; no much larger clone lies one base away.

From the germline V gene (reference sequence), CDR1 is GTSNPN and CDR2 is SVGIG. Including the terminal cysteine and phenylalanine, the CDR3 comprises 14 residues. Kept here is only the CDR3 DNA, which spans 42 bases and is read in frame from base 1. Trimming accounts for 3 bases at V and 0 bases at J, while the number of junction bases matched to no gene is 2. The paper as a whole reports these results and caveats: Vaccine-associated CD4 TCRs spanned the whole spike protein, with dominant responses in regions 160-218 and 743-854. In the small 56-69-year group, the increase in depth fell short of significance, most likely because of low power. Because no day 14 peak-response samples were available, the repertoires could be characterized only after the peak T cell response. Only five or six AZD1222 recipients were SARS-CoV-2 seropositive at baseline, limiting conclusions about previously exposed vaccinees. Reportedly, close to half of the unique spike-specific TCRs recognized epitopes lying outside the regions that are mutated in the B.1.351 and B.1.1.7 variants. After two AZD1222 doses, both the breadth and the depth of spike-specific TCRs were significantly higher than at day 0 and than in MenACWY recipients. Participants were mostly white British and included more females than males, and it was suggested by the authors that clonal diversity may have been underestimated.

The CDR3 regions of human TCRbeta chains were subjected to immunosequencing. As for how the authors treated the data: Repertoire TCRs were checked for matches against a reference library of SARS-CoV-2-specific TCRs that had been generated using the MIRA antigen-specificity platform. Breadth meant the fraction of unique TCRs that were SARS-CoV-2-associated, whereas depth meant the fraction of total T cells that were SARS-CoV-2-associated. Each spike-specific TCR was assigned to its reactive spike region and to a CD4 or CD8 class using the MIRA data. Log10-transformed breadth and depth values were compared by one-way ANOVA with Sidak's multiple comparisons tests. TCRdb re-hosts the immuneACCESS table, in-frame sequences only. Its copies lack some clones; in the studies checked, an unresolved V gene accounts for under half of them, and the cause for the rest is not known. V and J calls plus clone size are reproduced from that table; the DNA served to infer D and trimming. The table for this sample lists about 85,000 clones; 88% of them were counted only once. The ten largest clonotypes hold around 17% of the sample.

The time point label, read with the paper, signifies: baseline before first vaccination. Vaccinee samples were obtained from the UK trials COV001 and COV002, which included a single-blind randomized controlled phase 2/3 trial of AZD1222 (ChAdOx1 nCoV-19) in healthy adults. For TCRbeta chain sequencing, PBMC samples were collected from trial participants at day 0 and at day 28 after the second dose. Here the sequenced sample was peripheral blood, taken on day 0 of AZD1222 vaccination. This TCR was sampled from an adult in good health. The chain couples TRBV30 to TRBJ1-5; TRBD1 aligns with 7 central bases. The nucleotide sequence reads as follows: TGTGCCTGGAGCTCAGGGGGTAGCAATCAGCCCCAGCATTTT. Its protein product is CAWSSGGSNQPQHF.